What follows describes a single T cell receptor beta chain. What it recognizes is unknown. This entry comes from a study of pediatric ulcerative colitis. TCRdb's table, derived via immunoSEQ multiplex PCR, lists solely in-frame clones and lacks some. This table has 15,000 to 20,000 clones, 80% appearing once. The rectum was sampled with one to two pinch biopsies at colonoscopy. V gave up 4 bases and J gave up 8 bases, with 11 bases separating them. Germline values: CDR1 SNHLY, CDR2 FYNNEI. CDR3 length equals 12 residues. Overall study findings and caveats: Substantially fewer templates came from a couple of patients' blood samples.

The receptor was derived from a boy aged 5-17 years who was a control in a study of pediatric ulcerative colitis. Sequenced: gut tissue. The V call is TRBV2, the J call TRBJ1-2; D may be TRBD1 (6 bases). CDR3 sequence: CASSVQGDGYTF. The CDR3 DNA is TGTGCCAGCAGTGTACAGGGCGACGGCTACACCTTC.